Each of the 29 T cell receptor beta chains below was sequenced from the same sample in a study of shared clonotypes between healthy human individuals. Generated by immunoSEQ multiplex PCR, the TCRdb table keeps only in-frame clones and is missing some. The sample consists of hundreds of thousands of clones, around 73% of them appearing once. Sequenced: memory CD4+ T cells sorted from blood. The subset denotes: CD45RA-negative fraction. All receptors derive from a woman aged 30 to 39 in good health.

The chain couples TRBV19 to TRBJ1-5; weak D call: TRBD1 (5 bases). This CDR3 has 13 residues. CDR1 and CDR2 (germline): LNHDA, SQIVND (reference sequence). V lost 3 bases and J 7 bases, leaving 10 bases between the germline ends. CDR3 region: CASSIQGEQPQHF. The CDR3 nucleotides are TGTGCCAGTAGTATTCAGGGCGAACAGCCCCAGCATTTT.

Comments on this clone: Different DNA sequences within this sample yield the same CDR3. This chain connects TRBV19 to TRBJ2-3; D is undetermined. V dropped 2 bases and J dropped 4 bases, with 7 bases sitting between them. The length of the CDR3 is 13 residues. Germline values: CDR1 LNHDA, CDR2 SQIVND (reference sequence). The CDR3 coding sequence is TGTGCCAGTAGTATACCTAGGGCAGATACGCAGTATTTT. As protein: CASSIPRADTQYF.

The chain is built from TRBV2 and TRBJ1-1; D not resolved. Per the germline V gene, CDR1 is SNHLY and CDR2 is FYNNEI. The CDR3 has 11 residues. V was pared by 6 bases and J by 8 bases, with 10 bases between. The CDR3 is CASSVMQEAFF. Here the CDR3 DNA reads TGTGCCAGCAGCGTAATGCAAGAAGCTTTCTTT.

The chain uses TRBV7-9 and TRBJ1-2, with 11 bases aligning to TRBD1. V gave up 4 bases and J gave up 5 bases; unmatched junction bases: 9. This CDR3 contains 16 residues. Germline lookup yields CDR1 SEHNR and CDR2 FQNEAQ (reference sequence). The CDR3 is CASSSEGQGAWYGYTF. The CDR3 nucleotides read TGTGCCAGCAGCTCCGAAGGACAGGGGGCTTGGTATGGCTACACCTTC.

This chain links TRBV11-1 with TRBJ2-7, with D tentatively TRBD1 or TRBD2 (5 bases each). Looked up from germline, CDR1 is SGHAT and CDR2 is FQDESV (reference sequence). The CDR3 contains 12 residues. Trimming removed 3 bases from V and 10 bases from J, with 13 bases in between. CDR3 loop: CASSLGVGSQYF. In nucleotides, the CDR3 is TGTGCCAGCAGCTTGGGGGTTGGGAGCCAGTACTTC.

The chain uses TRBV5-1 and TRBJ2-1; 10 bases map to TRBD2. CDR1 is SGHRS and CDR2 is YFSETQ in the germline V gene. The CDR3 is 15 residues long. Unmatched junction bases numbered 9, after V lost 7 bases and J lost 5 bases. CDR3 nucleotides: TGCGCCAGCGGGACCGGGACTAGCGAAAACAATGAGCAGTTCTTC. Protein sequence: CASGTGTSENNEQFF.

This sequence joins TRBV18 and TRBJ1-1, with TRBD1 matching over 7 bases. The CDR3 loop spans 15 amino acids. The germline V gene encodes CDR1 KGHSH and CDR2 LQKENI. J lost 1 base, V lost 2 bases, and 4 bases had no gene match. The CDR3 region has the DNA TGTGCCAGCTCACCATGGGACAGCAAGAACACTGAAGCTTTCTTT. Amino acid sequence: CASSPWDSKNTEAFF.

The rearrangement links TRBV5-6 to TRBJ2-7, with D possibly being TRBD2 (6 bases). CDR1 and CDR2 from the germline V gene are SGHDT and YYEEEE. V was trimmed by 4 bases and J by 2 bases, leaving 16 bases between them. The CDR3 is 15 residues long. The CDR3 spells CASSAGPSGAYEQYF. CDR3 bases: TGTGCCAGCAGCGCGGGACCCTCCGGGGCCTACGAGCAGTACTTC. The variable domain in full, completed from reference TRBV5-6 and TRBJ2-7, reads DAGVTQSPTHLIKTRGQQVTLRCSPKSGHDTVSWYQQALGQGPQFIFQYYEEEERQRGNFPDRFSGHQFPNYSSELNVNALLLGDSALYLCASSAGPSGAYEQYFGPGTRLTVT.

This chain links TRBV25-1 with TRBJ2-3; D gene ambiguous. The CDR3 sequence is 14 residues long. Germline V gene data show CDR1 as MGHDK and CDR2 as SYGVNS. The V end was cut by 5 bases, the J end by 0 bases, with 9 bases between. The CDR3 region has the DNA TGTGCCAGCAGTTTGGGTCAGAGCACAGATACGCAGTATTTT. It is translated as CASSLGQSTDTQYF.

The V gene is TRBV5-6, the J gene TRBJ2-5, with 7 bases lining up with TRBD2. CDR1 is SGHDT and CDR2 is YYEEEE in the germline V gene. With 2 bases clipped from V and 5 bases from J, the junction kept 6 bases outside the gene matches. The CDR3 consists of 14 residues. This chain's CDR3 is CASSLAGYPETQYF. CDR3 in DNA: TGTGCCAGCAGCTTAGCGGGATATCCGGAGACCCAGTACTTC.

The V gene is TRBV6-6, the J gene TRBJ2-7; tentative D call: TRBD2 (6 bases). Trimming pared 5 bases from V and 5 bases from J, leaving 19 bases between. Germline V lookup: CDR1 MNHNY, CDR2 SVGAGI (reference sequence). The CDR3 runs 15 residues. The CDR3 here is CASSPVSSVWNEQYF. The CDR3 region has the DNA TGTGCCAGCAGTCCGGTGTCTAGCGTTTGGAACGAGCAGTACTTC.

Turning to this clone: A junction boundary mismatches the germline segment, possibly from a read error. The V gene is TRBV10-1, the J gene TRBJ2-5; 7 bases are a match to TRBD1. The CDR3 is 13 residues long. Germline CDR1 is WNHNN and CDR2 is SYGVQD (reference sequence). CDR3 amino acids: CASGEGAGETQYF. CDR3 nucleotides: TGCGCCAGCGGTGAGGGGGCCGGGGAGACCCAGTACTTC.

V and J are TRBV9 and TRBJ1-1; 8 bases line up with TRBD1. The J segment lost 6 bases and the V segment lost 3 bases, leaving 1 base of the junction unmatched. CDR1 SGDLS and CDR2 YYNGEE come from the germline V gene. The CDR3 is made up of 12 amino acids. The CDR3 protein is CASSGDRPEAFF. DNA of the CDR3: TGTGCCAGCAGCGGGGACAGGCCTGAAGCTTTCTTT. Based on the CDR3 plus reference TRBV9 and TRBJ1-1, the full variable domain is DSGVTQTPKHLITATGQRVTLRCSPRSGDLSVYWYQQSLDQGLQFLIQYYNGEERAKGNILERFSAQQFPDLHSELNLSSLELGDSALYFCASSGDRPEAFFGQGTRLTVV.

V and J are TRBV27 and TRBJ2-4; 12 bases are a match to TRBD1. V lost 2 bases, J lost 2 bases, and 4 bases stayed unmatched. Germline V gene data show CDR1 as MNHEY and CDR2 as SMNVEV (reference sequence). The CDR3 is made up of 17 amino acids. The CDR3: CASSLRGQGASKNIQYF. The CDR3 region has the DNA TGTGCCAGCAGTTTACGGGGACAGGGGGCCTCCAAAAACATTCAGTACTTC.

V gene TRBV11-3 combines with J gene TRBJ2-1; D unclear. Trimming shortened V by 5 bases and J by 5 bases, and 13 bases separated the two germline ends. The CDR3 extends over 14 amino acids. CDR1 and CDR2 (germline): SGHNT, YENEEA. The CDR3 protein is CASSATTLNNEQFF. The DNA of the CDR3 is TGTGCCAGCAGCGCGACAACCTTGAACAATGAGCAGTTCTTC.

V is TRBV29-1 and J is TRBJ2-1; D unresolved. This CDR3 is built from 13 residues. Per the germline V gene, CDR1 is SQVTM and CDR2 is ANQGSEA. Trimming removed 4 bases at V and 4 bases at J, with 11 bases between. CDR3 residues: CSVVVVVYNEQFF. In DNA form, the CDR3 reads TGCAGCGTTGTTGTGGTGGTTTACAATGAGCAGTTCTTC.

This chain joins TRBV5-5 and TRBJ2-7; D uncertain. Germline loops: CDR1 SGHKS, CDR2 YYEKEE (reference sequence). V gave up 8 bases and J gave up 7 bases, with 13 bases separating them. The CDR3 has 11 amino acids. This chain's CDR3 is CASMVGWEQYF. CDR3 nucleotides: TGTGCCAGTATGGTGGGGTGGGAGCAGTACTTC. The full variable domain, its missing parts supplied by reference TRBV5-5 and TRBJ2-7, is DAGVTQSPTHLIKTRGQQVTLRCSPISGHKSVSWYQQVLGQGPQFIFQYYEKEERGRGNFPDRFSARQFPNYSSELNVNALLLGDSALYLCASMVGWEQYFGPGTRLTVT.

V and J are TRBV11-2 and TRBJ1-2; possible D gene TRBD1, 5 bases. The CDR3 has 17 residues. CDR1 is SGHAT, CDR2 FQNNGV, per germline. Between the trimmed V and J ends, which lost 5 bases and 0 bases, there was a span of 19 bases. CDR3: CASSLGTWVGANYGYTF. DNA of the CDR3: TGTGCCAGCAGCCTCGGGACCTGGGTTGGGGCTAACTATGGCTACACCTTC.

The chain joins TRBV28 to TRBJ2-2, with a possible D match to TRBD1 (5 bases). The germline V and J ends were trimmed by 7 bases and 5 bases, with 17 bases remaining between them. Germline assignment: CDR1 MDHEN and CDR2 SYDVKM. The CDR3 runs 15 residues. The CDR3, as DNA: TGTGCCAGCACCTCTGCCGCAGGGCCGACCGGGGAGCTGTTTTTT. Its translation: CASTSAAGPTGELFF. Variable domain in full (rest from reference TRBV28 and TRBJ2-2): DVKVTQSSRYLVKRTGEKVFLECVQDMDHENMFWYRQDPGLGLRLIYFSYDVKMKEKGDIPEGYSVSREKKERFSLILESASTNQTSMYLCASTSAAGPTGELFFGEGSRLTVL.

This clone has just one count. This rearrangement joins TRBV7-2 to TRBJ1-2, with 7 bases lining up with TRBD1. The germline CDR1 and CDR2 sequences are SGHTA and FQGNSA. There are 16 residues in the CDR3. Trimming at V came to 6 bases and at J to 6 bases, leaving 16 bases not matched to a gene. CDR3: CASSQPPPTGPDGYTF. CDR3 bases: TGTGCCAGCAGTCAACCCCCGCCGACAGGGCCGGATGGCTACACCTTC.

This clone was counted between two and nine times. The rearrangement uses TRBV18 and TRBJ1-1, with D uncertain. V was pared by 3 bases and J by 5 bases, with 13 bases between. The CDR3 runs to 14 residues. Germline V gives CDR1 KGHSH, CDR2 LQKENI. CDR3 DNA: TGTGCCAGCTCACCTTCCCCGCTGGGGACTGAAGCTTTCTTT. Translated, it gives CASSPSPLGTEAFF. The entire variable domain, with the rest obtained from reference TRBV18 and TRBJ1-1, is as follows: NAGVMQNPRHLVRRRGQEARLRCSPMKGHSHVYWYRQLPEEGLKFMVYLQKENIIDESGMPKERFSAEFPKEGPSILRIQQVVRGDSAAYFCASSPSPLGTEAFFGQGTRLTVV.

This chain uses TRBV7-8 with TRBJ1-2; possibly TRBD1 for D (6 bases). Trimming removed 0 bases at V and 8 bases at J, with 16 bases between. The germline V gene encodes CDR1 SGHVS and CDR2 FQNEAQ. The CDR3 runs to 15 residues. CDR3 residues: CASSLAGKQGVGYTF. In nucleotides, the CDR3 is TGTGCCAGCAGCTTAGCGGGAAAACAGGGAGTCGGCTACACCTTC.

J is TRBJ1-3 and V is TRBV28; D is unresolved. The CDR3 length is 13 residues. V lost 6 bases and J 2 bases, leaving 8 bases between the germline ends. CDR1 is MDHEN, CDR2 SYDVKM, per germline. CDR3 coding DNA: TGTGCCAGCAGACCCCGGGCTGGAAACACCATATATTTT. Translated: CASRPRAGNTIYF.

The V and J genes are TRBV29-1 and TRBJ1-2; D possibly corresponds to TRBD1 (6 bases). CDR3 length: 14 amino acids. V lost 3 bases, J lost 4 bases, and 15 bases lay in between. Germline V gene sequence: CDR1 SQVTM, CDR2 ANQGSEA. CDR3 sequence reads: CSVEGQGLAYGYTF. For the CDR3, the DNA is TGCAGCGTTGAGGGTCAGGGGCTGGCCTATGGCTACACCTTC. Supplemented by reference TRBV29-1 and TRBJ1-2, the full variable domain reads SAVISQKPSRDICQRGTSLTIQCQVDSQVTMMFWYRQQPGQSLTLIATANQGSEATYESGFVIDKFPISRPNLTFSTLTVSNMSPEDSSIYLCSVEGQGLAYGYTFGSGTRLTVV.

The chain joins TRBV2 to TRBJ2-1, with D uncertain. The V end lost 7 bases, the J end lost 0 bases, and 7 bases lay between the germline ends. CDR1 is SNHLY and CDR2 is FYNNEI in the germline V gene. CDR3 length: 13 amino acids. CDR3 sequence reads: CASKLSSYNEQFF. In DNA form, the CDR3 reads TGTGCCAGCAAACTGAGCTCCTACAATGAGCAGTTCTTC.

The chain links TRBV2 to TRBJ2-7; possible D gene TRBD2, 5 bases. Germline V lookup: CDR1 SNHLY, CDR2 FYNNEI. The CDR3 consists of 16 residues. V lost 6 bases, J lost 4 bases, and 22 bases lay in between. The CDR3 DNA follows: TGTGCCAGCAGCCACCGCCTTGGGAGTCCACCTTACGAGCAGTACTTC. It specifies CASSHRLGSPPYEQYF. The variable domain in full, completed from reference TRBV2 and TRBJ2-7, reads EPEVTQTPSHQVTQMGQEVILRCVPISNHLYFYWYRQILGQKVEFLVSFYNNEISEKSEIFDDQFSVERPDGSNFTLKIRSTKLEDSAMYFCASSHRLGSPPYEQYFGPGTRLTVT.

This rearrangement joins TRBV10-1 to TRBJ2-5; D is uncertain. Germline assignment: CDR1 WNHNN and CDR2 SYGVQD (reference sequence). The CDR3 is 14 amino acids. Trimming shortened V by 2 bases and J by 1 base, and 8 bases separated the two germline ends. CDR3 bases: TGCGCCAGCAGTGAGGCACTCTCCCAAGAGACCCAGTACTTC. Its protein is CASSEALSQETQYF.

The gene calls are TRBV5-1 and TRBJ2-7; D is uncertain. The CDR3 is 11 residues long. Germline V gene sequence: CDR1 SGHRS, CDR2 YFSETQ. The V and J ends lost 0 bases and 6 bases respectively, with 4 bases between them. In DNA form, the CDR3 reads TGCGCCAGCAGCTTGGATGGCGAGCAGTACTTC. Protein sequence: CASSLDGEQYF.

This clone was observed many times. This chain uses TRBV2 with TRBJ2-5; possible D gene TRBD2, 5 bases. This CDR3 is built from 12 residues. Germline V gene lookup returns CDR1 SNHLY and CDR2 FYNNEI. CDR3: CALGESGETQYF. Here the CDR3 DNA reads TGTGCGCTCGGGGAATCCGGGGAGACCCAGTACTTC.